Here is one TCR beta chain with its context. Its antigen is as yet unknown. Tens of thousands of T cell genomes, or around 0.2 ug DNA, went into the sorted-subset replicate PCRs. TCRdb's table, derived via immunoSEQ multiplex PCR, lists solely in-frame clones and lacks some. Seen here are about 2.4 million clones, roughly 93% observed once, and the top ten hold about 0.39%. Germline assignment: CDR1 LNHDA and CDR2 SQIVND (reference sequence). Between the trimmed V and J ends, which lost 7 bases and 7 bases, there was a span of 10 bases. The CDR3 is made up of 11 amino acids. This specimen comes from a study of shared clonotypes between healthy human individuals. Study-level results: What naive subsets generally showed was a larger estimated richness than memory subsets showed. Generation probabilities of non-shared clonotypes were lower (relative to those shared by all four donors). What rarefaction showed was incomplete sorted-subset sequencing despite large depth.

The chain employs TRBV19 and TRBJ1-1, with D unresolved. Source material: naive CD4+ T cells from PBMCs. Subset defined: CD45RA+ positively selected. This TCR came from a man between 18 and 35 years old in good health. Some clones in this sample may be carry-over from other donors' samples. The CDR3 loop reads CASNTRLEAFF. CDR3 nucleotide sequence: TGTGCCAGTAATACTCGCCTTGAAGCTTTCTTT.